This TCR beta chain was profiled in a study of blood T cell repertoires in COVID-19 (dated by TCRdb to between 2020 and 2021). About the study as a whole: Samples from collaborators originated in the United States, Italy and Spain and spanned both the acute and convalescent phases of COVID-19. A freely available public database, intended as a resource for researchers studying the immune response to SARS-CoV-2, is where the repertoires were released. HLA class I and class II types, where available, came from metadata supplied by the sample provider rather than from assay-based typing. The prospective study material was composed of cDNA or gDNA derived from T cells, B-cell-depleted T cells, or PBMCs. The sample metadata nearly always contained a de-identified subject ID, COVID-19 status, age in years and sex. Samples were obtained from the ongoing ImmuneRACE study (first 160 participants) and from 1,200 or so subjects provided by 6 global collaborators. Deeply sampled blood TCRbeta repertoires from subjects exposed to, actively infected with, or recovered from COVID-19 were included in the dataset.

The immunoSEQ Assay, a bias-controlled multiplex PCR, was used to amplify TCRbeta CDR3 regions from genomic DNA. Concerning the study's data processing: The number of nucleated cells in each sample was estimated by amplification of reference gene primers within the assay. To quantify the absolute abundance of each unique TCRbeta CDR3 rearrangement, sequence reads were collapsed and filtered. For each sample, productive Simpson clonality was calculated as the square root of Simpson's diversity index over productive rearrangements. This immuneACCESS table, as held by TCRdb, lists in-frame sequences with V and J called but not all clones. Of the missing ones, under half trace to an unresolved V gene in checked studies; the others have no known cause. V and J calls and clone size are copied from that table; D and trimming were computed from the DNA. Counted in this sample were over 100,000 clones; approximately 86% of them appeared once. Over 9.5% of the sample goes to the ten largest clones.

One collaborating source in Seattle enrolled patients while the patients were actively infected and followed the patients over time throughout the course of disease. The collaborating institutions used their own protocols to collect whole blood in K2EDTA tubes. For TCRbeta analysis, collaborator samples were shipped as frozen whole blood, as isolated PBMCs, or as DNA extracted from either sample type. From the cysteine up to the phenylalanine, the CDR3 has a length of 13 residues. CDR3 DNA is the only sequence kept; it has 39 bases, read in frame from the first base. As encoded in the germline V gene, CDR1 is SGDLS while CDR2 is YYNGEE. Between the V and J ends, shortened by 4 bases and 8 bases respectively, the junction contains 13 bases. Comment on this clone: What antigen it recognizes has not been identified. It has no much larger one-base neighbor in the sample; base qualities were not kept.

What the study reported, not specific to this receptor: How much clinical and demographic metadata was included differed by source and by participant, and the metadata was provided uncurated.

The sample was peripheral blood. The chain is made from TRBV9 and TRBJ2-1; the D gene is perhaps TRBD1, on 6 matching bases. This sequence originates from a woman in her 70s with COVID-19, enrolled during active disease. CDR3 reads: CASSHRAFDEQFF. The DNA sequence reads TGTGCCAGCAGCCACAGGGCATTCGATGAGCAGTTCTTC.